This TCR beta chain was sequenced for a study of OX40 agonist ivuxolimab in advanced cancers. On the study more broadly: Patient treatment consisted of intravenous ivuxolimab administration every 2 weeks at 0.01 to 10 mg/kg. Partial response was recorded in three patients: one hepatocellular carcinoma and two cutaneous melanoma cases. Notes on the study in general: In general, CD8+ T cells held more expanded clones than CD4+ did, on average.

V dropped 1 base and J dropped 2 bases, with 12 bases sitting between them. CDR1 is LGHNA, CDR2 YSLEER, per germline. This CDR3 is 16 amino acids long. Sequencing was performed with immunoSEQ multiplex PCR; in TCRdb, only in-frame clones are kept and a portion is missing. The sample has more than 65,000 clones, around 84% seen once; the top ten hold approximately 2.6%. Turning to this clone: Its antigen is currently unknown.

This specimen consisted of CD4+ or CD8+ T cells sorted from blood, obtained in a trial of the OX40 agonist ivuxolimab. This TCR derives from an adult with an advanced solid tumor such as melanoma, head and neck, liver or kidney cancer. The J gene is TRBJ2-1, the V gene TRBV4-3, with D perhaps TRBD2 (5 bases). The CDR3 DNA is TGCGCCAGCAGCCAAGTAGGCTGGCGGGCCTACAATGAGCAGTTCTTC. It specifies CASSQVGWRAYNEQFF.